These 25 T cell receptor beta chains originate from one sample sequenced in a study of early T cells in non-severe SARS-CoV-2 infection. Via MiXCR, TCRdb re-called the 5' RACE reads, giving one row per CDR3 protein. Among 45,000 to 60,000 distinct CDR3 sequences listed, 6.5% to 8.5% were seen once. Sequencing was performed on whole blood. Source of these receptors: an adult who was a healthcare worker with PCR-confirmed SARS-CoV-2 infection or an uninfected control (not recorded which).

The chain recombines TRBV3-1 with TRBJ2-7; TRBD2 matches at 9 bases. J lost 2 bases, V lost 1 base, and 6 bases had no gene match. This CDR3 spans 16 amino acids. The germline gives CDR1 LGHDT, CDR2 YNNKEL (reference sequence). In DNA form, the CDR3 reads TGTGCCAGCAGCCAAGGCCCTAGCGGGAAGACCTACGAGCAGTACTTC. Its protein is CASSQGPSGKTYEQYF.

There are many counts of this clonotype. The chain employs TRBV6-6 and TRBJ1-3; D might be TRBD1 (5 bases). V gave up 5 bases and J gave up 4 bases, with 15 bases separating them. CDR1 and CDR2 (germline): MNHNY, SVGAGI (reference sequence). The CDR3 is 15 residues long. The CDR3 loop reads CASSTARGSGNTIYF. The CDR3 DNA is TGTGCCAGCAGTACGGCGAGGGGTTCCGGAAACACCATATATTTT.

This clonotype has at least ten counts. V is TRBV7-3 and J is TRBJ1-1; D gene ambiguous. This CDR3 is built from 13 residues. CDR1 SGHTA and CDR2 FQGTGA come from the germline V gene. Trimming left V 7 bases short and J 5 bases short, with 14 bases between. CDR3 sequence: CASTNREGTEAFF. The CDR3 DNA sequence: TGTGCCAGCACCAACCGGGAGGGTACTGAAGCTTTCTTT.

The table lists this clonotype with a few counts. The chain couples TRBV5-6 to TRBJ2-1, with 7 bases aligning to TRBD1. V dropped 2 bases and J dropped 9; count of bases not matched to a gene: 5. CDR1 is SGHDT and CDR2 is YYEEEE in the germline V gene. This CDR3 spans 13 amino acids. The CDR3 sequence is CASSLTGAGEQFF. The CDR3 nucleotides are TGTGCCAGCAGCTTAACAGGGGCAGGTGAGCAGTTCTTC.

This chain connects TRBV27 to TRBJ2-5; D might be TRBD1 (6 bases). Germline loops: CDR1 MNHEY, CDR2 SMNVEV (reference sequence). This CDR3 has 13 amino acids. V gave up 7 bases and J gave up 4 bases, with 13 bases separating them. CDR3 protein: CASIGRGTETQYF. CDR3 nucleotide sequence: TGTGCCAGCATCGGCAGGGGCACAGAGACCCAGTACTTC.

There are many counts of this clonotype. V usage is TRBV30 and J usage is TRBJ1-1, with D tentatively TRBD1 (5 bases). This CDR3 region has 14 residues. CDR1 GTSNPN and CDR2 SVGIG come from the germline V gene (reference sequence). V was trimmed by 5 bases and J by 1 base, leaving 14 bases between them. CDR3 in amino acids: CAWSSRGGNTEAFF. The CDR3 DNA reads TGTGCCTGGTCCTCCCGGGGGGGGAACACTGAAGCTTTCTTT.

This clonotype was observed at least ten times. The gene calls are TRBV27 and TRBJ2-5; D is unclear. V lost 5 bases and J 0 bases, leaving 10 bases between the germline ends. Germline CDR1 and CDR2: MNHEY and SMNVEV (reference sequence). The CDR3 covers 14 residues. CDR3 nucleotides: TGTGCCAGCAGTACCAGTCTCGACCAAGAGACCCAGTACTTC. Its protein is CASSTSLDQETQYF.

This clonotype was observed a handful of times. V and J are TRBV6-2 or TRBV6-3 and TRBJ1-4; no definite D call. Germline V gives CDR1 MNHEY, CDR2 SVGEGT. Between the trimmed V and J ends, which lost 7 bases and 7 bases, there was a span of 16 bases. The CDR3 extends over 14 amino acids. The DNA for the CDR3 is TGTGCCAGCACCGAGAGGCTGGGAGGTGAAAAACTGTTTTTT. It is translated as CASTERLGGEKLFF.

This clonotype has more than one count but fewer than ten. CDR3 in amino acids: CSADRGDTEAFF. The CDR3 DNA reads TGCAGCGCTGACAGGGGTGACACTGAAGCTTTCTTT. The V call is TRBV29-1, the J call TRBJ1-1; 8 nucleotides match TRBD1. There are 12 residues in the CDR3. The germline gives CDR1 SQVTM, CDR2 ANQGSEA. The junction had 4 bases not matched to a gene; V was cut back by 7 bases and J by 3 bases.

There are a few counts of this clonotype. The rearrangement uses TRBV5-4 and TRBJ2-1; TRBD2 aligns across 7 bases. CDR1 is SGHNT, CDR2 YYREEE, per germline (reference sequence). V lost 0 bases and J lost 9; bases outside the gene matches: 6. CDR3 size: 14 residues. Written as DNA, the CDR3 is TGTGCCAGCAGCTTGGGGGGAGGGCCTTCTGAGCAGTTCTTC. Protein product: CASSLGGGPSEQFF.

Judged by abundance, this clonotype is medium-sized. This chain links TRBV2 with TRBJ2-2; 8 bases align to TRBD1. Looked up from germline, CDR1 is SNHLY and CDR2 is FYNNEI. The CDR3 sequence is 16 residues long. V was pared by 3 bases and J by 4 bases, with 7 bases of the junction left unmatched. The DNA for the CDR3 is TGTGCCAGCAGTGACGACAGGGGTATGGGCACCGGGGAGCTGTTTTTT. Its protein product is CASSDDRGMGTGELFF.

In its sample, this clonotype was seen many times. The rearrangement links TRBV18 to TRBJ2-3, with D maybe TRBD2 (5 bases). Per germline, CDR1 KGHSH and CDR2 LQKENI. The CDR3 has 14 amino acids. Trimming removed 6 bases at V and 1 base at J, with 11 bases between. For the CDR3, the DNA is TGTGCCAGCTCGGGGAGCGCGGGCACAGATACGCAGTATTTT. Translating gives CASSGSAGTDTQYF.

This clonotype appeared many times. The chain's CDR3 is CSADRGDEKLFF. For the CDR3, the DNA is TGCAGTGCCGACAGGGGGGATGAAAAACTGTTTTTT. The gene calls are TRBV20-1 and TRBJ1-4, with 9 bases that match TRBD1. CDR3 length: 12 amino acids. The germline V gene has CDR1 DFQATT and CDR2 SNEGSKA (reference sequence). Trimming took 6 bases from V and 6 from J; bases not matched to a gene: 2.

This clonotype has a count of ten or more. This chain links TRBV28 with TRBJ2-7; the D gene is possibly TRBD2 (6 bases). The V gene's germline CDR1 is MDHEN and CDR2 SYDVKM. The CDR3 loop spans 14 amino acids. Trimming shortened V by 7 bases and J by 2 bases, and 15 bases separated the two germline ends. This CDR3 is CASTVGGSAYEQYF. CDR3 nucleotides: TGTGCCAGCACCGTTGGAGGGTCCGCCTACGAGCAGTACTTC.

This clonotype occurred a few times. The J gene is TRBJ1-3, the V gene TRBV4-1, with D uncertain. V lost 0 bases, J lost 0 bases, and 6 bases lay in between. CDR1 is MGHRA and CDR2 is YSYEKL in the germline V gene. The CDR3 is 15 amino acids. DNA of the CDR3: TGCGCCAGCAGCCAAGACAGGTACTCTGGAAACACCATATATTTT. It is translated as CASSQDRYSGNTIYF.

There are many counts of this clonotype. This chain connects TRBV2 to TRBJ1-5; D perhaps matches TRBD1 (5 bases). The germline V gene has CDR1 SNHLY and CDR2 FYNNEI. V was shortened by 1 base and J by 2 bases, with 12 bases between the two germline ends. The CDR3 totals 16 residues. CDR3 nucleotide sequence: TGTGCCAGCAGTGAAGGGGGGGTACCCCGCAATCAGCCCCAGCATTTT. It is translated as CASSEGGVPRNQPQHF.

The V and J genes are TRBV12-3 or TRBV12-4 and TRBJ2-1; TRBD2 aligns across 10 bases. After removal of 5 bases from V and 3 bases from J, the junction contained 4 bases not matched to a gene. This CDR3 comprises 15 residues. This CDR3 is CASSPGLAHYNEQFF. Written as DNA, the CDR3 is TGTGCCAGCAGTCCGGGACTAGCGCACTACAATGAGCAGTTCTTC.

This clonotype was seen repeatedly, ten times or more. The rearrangement joins TRBV7-8 to TRBJ2-5; TRBD2 agrees at 11 bases. Trimming took 2 bases from V and 1 from J; bases not matched to a gene: 6. This CDR3 is built from 17 residues. Germline CDR1 reads SGHVS; CDR2 reads FQNEAQ. The CDR3 region has the DNA TGTGCCAGCAGCTTACTAGCGGGAGGCGGGGTCCAAGAGACCCAGTACTTC. It encodes CASSLLAGGGVQETQYF.

This clonotype was counted only a few times. This chain connects TRBV12-3 or TRBV12-4 to TRBJ2-1, with 10 nucleotides matching TRBD2. V shed 6 bases and J 3 bases; nucleotides not matched to a gene: 2. This CDR3 comprises 14 residues. The chain's CDR3 is CASRLAGLYNEQFF. The DNA of the CDR3 is TGTGCCAGCAGACTAGCGGGGCTCTACAATGAGCAGTTCTTC.

The chain's CDR3 is CASRPGWDTGELFF. The CDR3 nucleotides are TGTGCCAGTCGCCCCGGGTGGGACACCGGGGAGCTGTTTTTT. The chain uses TRBV19 and TRBJ2-2; D is unclear. The length of the CDR3 is 14 residues. Germline V gene lookup returns CDR1 LNHDA and CDR2 SQIVND (reference sequence). The V end lost 8 bases, the J end lost 3 bases, and 13 bases lay between the germline ends.

The chain is built from TRBV5-6 and TRBJ2-1; 7 bases are a match to TRBD2. The CDR3 is 15 residues long. The J segment lost 9 bases and the V segment lost 5 bases, leaving 14 bases of the junction unmatched. Germline V CDR1 and CDR2: SGHDT, YYEEEE. CDR3 loop: CASSRGGLVYTEQFF. CDR3 nucleotide sequence: TGTGCCAGCAGTCGAGGAGGACTAGTTTATACTGAGCAGTTCTTC.

This clonotype was seen many times. The chain has TRBV30 and TRBJ2-3; 8 nucleotides agree with TRBD2. Germline CDR1 reads GTSNPN; CDR2 reads SVGIG (reference sequence). V lost 3 bases to trimming and J lost 4 bases; unmatched junction nucleotides: 6. CDR3 length: 14 residues. The CDR3, as DNA: TGTGCCTGGAGGGCAAGCGGGAGCGCAGATACGCAGTATTTT. Translation gives CAWRASGSADTQYF. The entire variable domain, with the rest obtained from reference TRBV30 and TRBJ2-3, is as follows: SQTIHQWPATLVQPVGSPLSLECTVEGTSNPNLYWYRQAAGRGLQLLFYSVGIGQISSEVPQNLSASRPQDRQFILSSKKLLLSDSGFYLCAWRASGSADTQYFGPGTRLTVL.

The chain recombines TRBV28 with TRBJ2-7; D is uncertain. Germline CDR1 MDHEN, CDR2 SYDVKM. V was clipped by 6 bases and J by 1 base, with 7 bases between them. The CDR3 spans 12 residues. CDR3 in DNA: TGTGCCAGCAGAACACCTTCCTACGAGCAGTACTTC. Protein product: CASRTPSYEQYF.

On this clonotype itself: This sequence may be a read error, since a much larger clone differs from it by one base. The chain employs TRBV7-6 and TRBJ1-4; D possibly corresponds to TRBD1 (5 bases). This CDR3 is built from 15 residues. Trimming cost V 4 bases and J 3 bases, with 12 bases left between them. Looked up from germline, CDR1 is SGHVS and CDR2 is FNYEAQ. The chain's CDR3 is CASSSRDLANEKLFF. CDR3 bases: TGTGCCAGCAGCTCACGGGACTTAGCTAATGAAAAACTGTTTTTT.

This clonotype appeared a few times. Because it lacks the conserved phenylalanine or tryptophan at the end, this CDR3 is likely a read error. CDR3 coding DNA: TGTGCCAGCAGCTTGGGACGCGGTCTAAGCACAGATACGCAGTATCTT. Its protein is CASSLGRGLSTDTQYL. The rearrangement links TRBV11-2 to TRBJ2-3; the D call may be TRBD1 or TRBD2 (5 bases each). This CDR3 contains 16 residues. With 3 bases removed from V and 0 bases from J, the gap between germline ends came to 13 bases. Germline V gives CDR1 SGHAT, CDR2 FQNNGV.